Listed here are 8 T cell receptor beta chains from one sample, sequenced in a study of blood T cell repertoires in COVID-19. Using immunoSEQ multiplex PCR, the repertoire was profiled, and TCRdb retains in-frame clones only, with some absent. Of 310,000 or so clones in the sample, 88% were seen once. The sequenced sample was peripheral blood. All receptors derive from a woman aged 30 to 39 with COVID-19, enrolled during active disease.

The chain links TRBV20-1 to TRBJ2-1; D remains ambiguous. Germline CDR1 reads DFQATT; CDR2 reads SNEGSKA (reference sequence). Deletions cut 4 bases from V and 10 bases from J, with 8 bases between. The CDR3 runs to 10 residues. The DNA of the CDR3 is TGCAGTGCTACCGCCCGGGAGCAGTTCTTC. It yields the protein CSATAREQFF.

The chain couples TRBV24-1 to TRBJ1-2; D is ambiguous. Trimming shortened V by 4 bases and J by 0 bases, and 11 bases separated the two germline ends. Germline CDR1 KGHDR, CDR2 SFDVKD. The CDR3 totals 15 residues. For the CDR3, the DNA is TGTGCCACCAGTGACCCGACAAGATCTAACTATGGCTACACCTTC. This translates into CATSDPTRSNYGYTF.

This clone was recorded once. The V and J genes are TRBV5-4 and TRBJ2-2; D is possibly TRBD2 (6 bases). The V gene's germline CDR1 is SGHNT and CDR2 YYREEE (reference sequence). The length of the CDR3 is 14 residues. V lost 5 bases and J lost 2, with 10 bases in between. CDR3 loop: CASRSGFNTGELFF. In nucleotides, the CDR3 is TGTGCCAGCAGAAGCGGGTTTAACACCGGGGAGCTGTTTTTT.

The chain combines TRBV5-1 with TRBJ1-2; no clear D gene. The CDR3 spans 14 residues. The V and J ends lost 0 bases and 7 bases respectively, with 13 bases between them. Germline V lookup: CDR1 SGHRS, CDR2 YFSETQ. As DNA, the CDR3 is TGCGCCAGCAGCTTGGGTCAGTTAAAACCTGGCTACACCTTC. Amino acid sequence: CASSLGQLKPGYTF.

CDR3 DNA sequence: TGTGCCAGCATCGGACAGGGAAAGTCAAGAGCTTTCTTT. Translating it yields CASIGQGKSRAFF. This chain links TRBV6-5 with TRBJ1-1; TRBD1 matches at 8 bases. CDR3 length: 13 amino acids. V lost 7 bases to trimming and J lost 10 bases; unmatched junction nucleotides: 11. Germline CDR1 and CDR2: MNHEY and SVGAGI.

The chain is built from TRBV5-6 and TRBJ2-1; perhaps TRBD2 as D (6 bases). Trimming cost V 0 bases and J 5 bases, with 12 bases left between them. This CDR3 contains 15 residues. Germline V lookup: CDR1 SGHDT, CDR2 YYEEEE. The CDR3 DNA is TGTGCCAGCAGCTTGGACAGTTCGGGGGACAATGAGCAGTTCTTC. Its protein is CASSLDSSGDNEQFF.

The chain employs TRBV30 and TRBJ1-5, with D possibly matching TRBD1 (5 bases). V lost 5 bases and J lost 2, with 10 bases in between. Germline V lookup: CDR1 GTSNPN, CDR2 SVGIG (reference sequence). This CDR3 is built from 13 residues. CDR3 nucleotide sequence: TGTGCCTGGGATTGGGGGGGCAATCAGCCCCAGCATTTT. It encodes CAWDWGGNQPQHF.

The CDR3 region has the DNA TGTGCCAGCAGCTCCAGGGGCGGCTCCTACGAGCAGTACTTC. This encodes CASSSRGGSYEQYF. The chain uses TRBV5-4 and TRBJ2-7, with D possibly TRBD1 on 6 matching bases. The CDR3 loop spans 14 amino acids. Looked up from germline, CDR1 is SGHNT and CDR2 is YYREEE (reference sequence). Trimming removed 3 bases at V and 0 bases at J, with 10 bases between.